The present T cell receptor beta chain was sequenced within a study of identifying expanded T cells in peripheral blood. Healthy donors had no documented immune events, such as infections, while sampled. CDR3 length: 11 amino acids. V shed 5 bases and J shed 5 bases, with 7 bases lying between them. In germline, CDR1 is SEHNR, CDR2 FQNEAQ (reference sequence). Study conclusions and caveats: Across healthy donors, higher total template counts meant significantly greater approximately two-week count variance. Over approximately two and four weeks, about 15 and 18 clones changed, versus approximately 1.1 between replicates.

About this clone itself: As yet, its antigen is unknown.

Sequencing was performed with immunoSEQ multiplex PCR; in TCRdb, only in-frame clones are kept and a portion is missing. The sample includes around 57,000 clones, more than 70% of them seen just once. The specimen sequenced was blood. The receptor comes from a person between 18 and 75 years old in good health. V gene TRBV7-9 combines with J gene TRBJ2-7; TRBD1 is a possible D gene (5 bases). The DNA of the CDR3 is TGTGCCAGCAGCCCCAGGGACGAGCAGTACTTC. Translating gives CASSPRDEQYF. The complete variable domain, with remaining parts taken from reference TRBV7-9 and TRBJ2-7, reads DTGVSQNPRHKITKRGQNVTFRCDPISEHNRLYWYRQTLGQGPEFLTYFQNEAQLEKSRLLSDRFSAERPKGSFSTLEIQRTEQGDSAMYLCASSPRDEQYFGPGTRLTVT.